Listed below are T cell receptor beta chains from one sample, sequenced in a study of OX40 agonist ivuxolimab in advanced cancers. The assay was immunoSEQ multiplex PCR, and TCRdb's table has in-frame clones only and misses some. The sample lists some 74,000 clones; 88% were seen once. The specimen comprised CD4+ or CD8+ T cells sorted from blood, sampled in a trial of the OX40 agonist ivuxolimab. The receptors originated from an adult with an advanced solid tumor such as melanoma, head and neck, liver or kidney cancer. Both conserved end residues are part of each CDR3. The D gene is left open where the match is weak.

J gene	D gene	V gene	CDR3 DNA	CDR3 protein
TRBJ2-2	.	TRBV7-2	TGTGCCAGCAGGGGGTTCAATACCGGGGAGCTGTTTTTT	CASRGFNTGELFF
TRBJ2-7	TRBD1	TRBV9	TGTGCCAGCAGCGCCGGGACAGGGACCTACGAGCAGTACTTC	CASSAGTGTYEQYF
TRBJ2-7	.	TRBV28	TGTGCCAGCAGTTTATTTGCTGCGGGAACCTACGAGCAGTACTTC	CASSLFAAGTYEQYF
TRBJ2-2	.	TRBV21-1	TGTGCCAGCAGCAAATTTCGGCGGGAGGGGCGAAACACCGGGGAGCTGTTTTTT	CASSKFRREGRNTGELFF
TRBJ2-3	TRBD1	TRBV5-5	TGTGCCAGCAGCTCCGCGACAGGGCGATACGTCCATACGCAGTATTTT	CASSSATGRYVHTQYF
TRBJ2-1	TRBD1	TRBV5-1	TGCGCCAGCAGCTTACCCGGGACAGGAGCCTACAATGAGCAGTTCTTC	CASSLPGTGAYNEQFF
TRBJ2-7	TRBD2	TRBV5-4	TGTGCCAGCAGCCGCGGGGGACCCTACGAGCAGTACTTC	CASSRGGPYEQYF
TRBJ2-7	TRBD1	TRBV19	TGTGCCAGTACCCTCTCCGGGACAGGGGCCTACGAGCAGTACTTC	CASTLSGTGAYEQYF
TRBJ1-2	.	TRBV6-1	TGTGCCAGCAGTGAGCCGGGGTGGGGGGGAGATGGCTACACCTTC	CASSEPGWGGDGYTF
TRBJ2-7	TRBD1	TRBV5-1	TGCGCCAGCACCCCCCTCCCTGCTGGACAGGGGGCATACGAGCAGTACTTC	CASTPLPAGQGAYEQYF
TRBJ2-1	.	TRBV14	TGTGCCAGCAGGGCAGCCTCTGGGGGCGGGATGAGCTCCTACAATGAGCAGTTCTTC	CASRAASGGGMSSYNEQFF
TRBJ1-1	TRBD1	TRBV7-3	TGTGCCAGCAGCCCGGACAGGGGGCAAATGGCTTTCTTT	CASSPDRGQMAFF
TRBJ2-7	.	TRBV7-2	TGTGCCAGCAGCTTTCGAAGCCCTTTGGAGCAGTACTTC	CASSFRSPLEQYF
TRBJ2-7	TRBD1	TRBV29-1	TGCAGCGTCCGGGACAGGGGCCTCTTGGAGTACTTC	CSVRDRGLLEYF
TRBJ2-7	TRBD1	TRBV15	TGTGCCACCAGCAGTACCGGGACAGGGGGCTCCGAGCAGTACTTC	CATSSTGTGGSEQYF
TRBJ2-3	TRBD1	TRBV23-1	TGCGCCAGCACCCGGGACAGGGGGCAAGATACGCAGTATTTT	CASTRDRGQDTQYF
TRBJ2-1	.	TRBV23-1	TGCGCCAGCAGTCAATACTTGTACTACAATGAGCAGTTCTTC	CASSQYLYYNEQFF